This T cell receptor (beta chain) derives from a study of blood T cell repertoires in COVID-19. Study information: The analysed material was cDNA or gDNA that came from T cells, B-cell-depleted T cells, or PBMCs.

Here immunoSEQ multiplex PCR was the method, and the copy in TCRdb shows in-frame clones only, minus some. The profile shows some 250,000 clones, around 85% of them singletons. V lost 3 bases to trimming and J lost 5 bases; unmatched junction nucleotides: 7. The CDR3 has 14 amino acids. Per germline, CDR1 SGHRS and CDR2 YFSETQ. This receptor was identified in a woman of 80 years or more with acute or convalescent COVID-19. What was sequenced was peripheral blood. The rearrangement uses TRBV5-1 and TRBJ1-2, with 7 bases aligning to TRBD1. CDR3 sequence reads: CASSSSRGQYGYTF. The CDR3 DNA follows: TGCGCCAGCAGCTCTTCTAGGGGGCAGTATGGCTACACCTTC.